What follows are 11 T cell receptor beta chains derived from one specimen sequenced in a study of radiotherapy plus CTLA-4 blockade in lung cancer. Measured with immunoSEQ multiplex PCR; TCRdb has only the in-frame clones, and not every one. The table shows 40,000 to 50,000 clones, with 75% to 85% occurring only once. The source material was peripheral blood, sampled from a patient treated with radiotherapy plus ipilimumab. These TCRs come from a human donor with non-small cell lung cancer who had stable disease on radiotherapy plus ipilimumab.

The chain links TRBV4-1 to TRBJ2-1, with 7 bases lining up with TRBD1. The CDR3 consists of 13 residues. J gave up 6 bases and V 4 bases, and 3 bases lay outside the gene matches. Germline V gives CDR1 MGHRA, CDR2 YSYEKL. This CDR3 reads CASSLQGTNEQFF. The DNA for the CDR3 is TGCGCCAGCAGCCTACAGGGGACCAATGAGCAGTTCTTC.

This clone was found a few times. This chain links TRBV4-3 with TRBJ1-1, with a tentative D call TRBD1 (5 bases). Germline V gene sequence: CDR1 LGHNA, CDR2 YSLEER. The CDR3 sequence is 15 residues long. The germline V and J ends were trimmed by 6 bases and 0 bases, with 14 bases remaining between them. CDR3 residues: CASSQTAMVNTEAFF. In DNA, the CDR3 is TGCGCCAGCAGTCAGACAGCAATGGTGAACACTGAAGCTTTCTTT.

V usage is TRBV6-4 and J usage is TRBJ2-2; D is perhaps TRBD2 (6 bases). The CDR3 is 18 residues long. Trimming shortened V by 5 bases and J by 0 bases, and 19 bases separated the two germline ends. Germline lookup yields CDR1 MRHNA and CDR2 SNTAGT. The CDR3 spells CASSPSAGYGSNTGELFF. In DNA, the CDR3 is TGTGCCAGCAGTCCTTCTGCGGGGTACGGATCGAACACCGGGGAGCTGTTTTTT.

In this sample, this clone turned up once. The CDR3 spells CAWSPGLSAKNIQYF. In nucleotides, the CDR3 is TGTGCCTGGAGTCCTGGACTATCAGCCAAAAACATTCAGTACTTC. The chain couples TRBV30 to TRBJ2-4; D perhaps matches TRBD2 (6 bases). V was clipped by 2 bases and J by 0 bases, with 11 bases between them. Germline CDR1 GTSNPN, CDR2 SVGIG (reference sequence). The CDR3 sequence is 15 residues long.

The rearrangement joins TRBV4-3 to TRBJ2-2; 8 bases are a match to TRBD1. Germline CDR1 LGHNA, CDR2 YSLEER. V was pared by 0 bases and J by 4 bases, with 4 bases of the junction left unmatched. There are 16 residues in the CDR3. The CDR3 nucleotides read TGCGCCAGCAGCCAAGACAGGGGGCGCTTCACCGGGGAGCTGTTTTTT. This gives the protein CASSQDRGRFTGELFF.

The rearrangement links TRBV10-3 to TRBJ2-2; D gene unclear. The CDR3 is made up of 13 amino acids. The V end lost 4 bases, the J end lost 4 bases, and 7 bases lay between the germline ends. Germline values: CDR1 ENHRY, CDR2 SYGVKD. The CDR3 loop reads CAISGLSTGELFF. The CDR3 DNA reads TGTGCCATCAGTGGACTGTCCACCGGGGAGCTGTTTTTT.

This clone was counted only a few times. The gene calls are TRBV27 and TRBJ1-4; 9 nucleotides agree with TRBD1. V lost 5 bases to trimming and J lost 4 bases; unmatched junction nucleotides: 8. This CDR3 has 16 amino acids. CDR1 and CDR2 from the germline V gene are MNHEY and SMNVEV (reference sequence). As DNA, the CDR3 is TGTGCCAGCAGTCCTTATACAGGGGGCCTTAATGAAAAACTGTTTTTT. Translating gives CASSPYTGGLNEKLFF. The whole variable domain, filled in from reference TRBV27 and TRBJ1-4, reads EAQVTQNPRYLITVTGKKLTVTCSQNMNHEYMSWYRQDPGLGLRQIYYSMNVEVTDKGDVPEGYKVSRKEKRNFPLILESPSPNQTSLYFCASSPYTGGLNEKLFFGSGTQLSVL.

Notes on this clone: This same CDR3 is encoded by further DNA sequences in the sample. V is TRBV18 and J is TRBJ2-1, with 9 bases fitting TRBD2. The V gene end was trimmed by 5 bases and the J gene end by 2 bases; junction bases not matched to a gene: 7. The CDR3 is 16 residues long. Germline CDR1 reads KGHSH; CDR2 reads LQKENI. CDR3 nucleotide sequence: TGTGCCAGCTCATTAGCGGGAGAGGGGACCTACAATGAGCAGTTCTTC. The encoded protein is CASSLAGEGTYNEQFF.

The CDR3 nucleotides read TGTGCCAGCAGCTTATCGTCAGGCTGGAACACTGAAGCTTTCTTT. Its translation is CASSLSSGWNTEAFF. The chain couples TRBV11-1 to TRBJ1-1, with D unclear. The CDR3 covers 15 residues. Germline CDR1 is SGHAT and CDR2 is FQDESV (reference sequence). V was pared by 2 bases and J by 1 base, with 11 bases between.

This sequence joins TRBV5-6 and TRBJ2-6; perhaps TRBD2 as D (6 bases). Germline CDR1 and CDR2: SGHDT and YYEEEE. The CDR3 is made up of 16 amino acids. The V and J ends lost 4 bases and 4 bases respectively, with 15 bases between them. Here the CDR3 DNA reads TGTGCCAGCAGCGCGGGGTCCTCTTCCGGGGCCAACGTCCTGACTTTC. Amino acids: CASSAGSSSGANVLTF.

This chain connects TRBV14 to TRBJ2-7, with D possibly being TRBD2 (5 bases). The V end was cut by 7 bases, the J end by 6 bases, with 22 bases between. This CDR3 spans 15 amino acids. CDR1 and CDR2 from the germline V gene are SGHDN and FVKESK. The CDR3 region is CASKMDSSEVGEQYF. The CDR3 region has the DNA TGTGCCAGCAAGATGGACTCCTCAGAGGTGGGCGAGCAGTACTTC.